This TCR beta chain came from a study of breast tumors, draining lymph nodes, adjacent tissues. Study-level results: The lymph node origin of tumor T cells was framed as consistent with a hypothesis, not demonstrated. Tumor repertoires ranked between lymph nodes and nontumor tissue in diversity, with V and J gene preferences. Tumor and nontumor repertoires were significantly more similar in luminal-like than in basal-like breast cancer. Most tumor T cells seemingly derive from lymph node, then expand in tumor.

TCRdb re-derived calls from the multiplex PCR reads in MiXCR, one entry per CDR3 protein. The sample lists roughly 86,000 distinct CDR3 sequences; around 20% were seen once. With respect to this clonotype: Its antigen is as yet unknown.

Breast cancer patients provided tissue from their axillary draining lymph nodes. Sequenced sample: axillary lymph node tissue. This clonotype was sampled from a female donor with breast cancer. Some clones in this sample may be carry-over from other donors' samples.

This CDR3 reads CASSPTFGRSRADTQYF. In DNA, the CDR3 is TGTGCCAGCAGTCCCACTTTTGGGCGGAGTCGGGCAGATACGCAGTATTTT. The chain recombines TRBV27 with TRBJ2-3; unclear D gene. With 5 bases removed from V and 4 bases from J, the gap between germline ends came to 22 bases. The length of the CDR3 is 17 residues. Germline CDR1 and CDR2: MNHEY and SMNVEV (reference sequence).